The clone carrying this T cell receptor (beta chain) was detected a few times. Its specificity is not known. The germline gives CDR1 SNHLY, CDR2 FYNNEI. V was trimmed by 3 bases and J by 6 bases, leaving 15 bases between them. The CDR3 spans 14 residues. The record originates from a study of shared clonotypes between healthy human individuals. The wider study: Used for every donor were three CD4 naive, three CD4 memory, two CD8 naive and one CD8 memory plate. Study-level findings and limits: Rarefaction exposed incomplete sorted-subset sequencing despite large depth. Specimens sampled were limited to blood, with tissue repertoires likely differing.

TCRdb's copy holds only in-frame clones and misses some; the assay was immunoSEQ multiplex PCR. Among more than 550,000 clones listed, 90% were seen once. V is TRBV2 and J is TRBJ2-7; D tentatively reads TRBD1 or TRBD2 (5 bases each). Input material: memory CD8+ T cells from PBMCs. The sample's subset: CD45RO+ cells pooled with CCR7-negative TemRA cells. This receptor was obtained from a man aged 18 to 30 in good health. Some clones in this sample may be carry-over from other donors' samples. The CDR3 DNA follows: TGTGCCAGCAGTGACGGTCAGGGACCTTCCGAGCAGTACTTC. Translation: CASSDGQGPSEQYF. Using reference TRBV2 and TRBJ2-7 for the parts outside the CDR3, the full variable domain is EPEVTQTPSHQVTQMGQEVILRCVPISNHLYFYWYRQILGQKVEFLVSFYNNEISEKSEIFDDQFSVERPDGSNFTLKIRSTKLEDSAMYFCASSDGQGPSEQYFGPGTRLTVT.